This TCR beta chain was obtained from a study of naive and memory T cell subsets. The V and J ends lost 4 bases and 2 bases, in that order; junction bases with no gene match: 3. CDR3 size: 13 residues. In germline, CDR1 is SGHNT, CDR2 YYREEE (reference sequence). Findings and caveats of the study: Clonotypes are single alpha or beta chains, not paired receptors. From naive to CM, EM and EMRA, diversity decreased and Gini increased.

This clonotype was counted a few times. Its specificity is unknown. The beta constant-region primer was an equimolar mix of two oligonucleotides covering TRBC1 and TRBC2. MiXCR, run by TCRdb on the UMI-ligation and nested PCR reads, gives a single entry per CDR3 protein. The top ten hold over 1.5% of the sample, which has approximately 89,000 distinct CDR3 sequences, around 6.5% seen once. Alpha and beta libraries were amplified separately from the second PCR onward. This receptor was identified in a human donor in good health. The chain joins TRBV5-4 to TRBJ2-7, with 7 bases lining up with TRBD1. The sample consisted of central memory CD4+ T cells from blood. CDR3 bases: TGTGCCAGCAGCGAGGGACAGCCCTACGAGCAGTACTTC. Its protein product is CASSEGQPYEQYF.